This TCR beta chain was retrieved from a study of vaccination and CD4 T cells after COVID-19. In TCRdb, the PCR reads were re-called with MiXCR into one record per CDR3 protein. The sample comprises about 20,000 distinct CDR3 sequences, around 62% of which are singletons, and approximately 1% rests with the top ten. The germline V gene has CDR1 MNHNS and CDR2 SASEGT. With 7 bases clipped from V and 5 bases from J, the junction kept 8 bases outside the gene matches. The CDR3 extends over 14 amino acids. This rearrangement joins TRBV6-1 to TRBJ2-1; TRBD1 aligns across 7 bases. This sequence was found in a human donor who had recovered from COVID-19. The sample consisted of CD4+ T cells from blood, taken before SARS-CoV-2 vaccination. As DNA, the CDR3 is TGTGCCAGCACTCGAGGGGGCAGGGACAATGAGCAGTTCTTC. This gives the protein CASTRGGRDNEQFF.